Listed here are 20 T cell receptor beta chains from one sample, sequenced in a study of molecular identifiers for immune sequencing clone quantification. One entry per CDR3 protein results from TCRdb running MiXCR on the PCR reads. This sample has roughly 630,000 distinct CDR3 sequences, with roughly 23% found just once. Source material: naive CD8+ T cells from blood, with Jurkat cell RNA spiked in. The sample's subset: FACS-sorted CD8+CD4-CCR7+CD45RA+ naive T cells. These receptors were obtained from a human donor in good health. Some libraries in this study had Jurkat cell RNA spiked in.

In regard to this clonotype: Since a much larger clone is just one base distant, this may be a read error. This chain links TRBV7-2 with TRBJ1-5; D might be TRBD1 (6 bases). This CDR3 region has 13 residues. CDR1 is SGHTA and CDR2 is FQGNSA in the germline V gene. The CDR3, as DNA: TGTGCCAGCAGCTTCAGGGGAGGCCAGCCCCCGCATTTT. This codes for CASSFRGGQPPHF. The variable domain in full, completed from reference TRBV7-2 and TRBJ1-5, reads GAGVSQSPSNKVTEKGKDVELRCDPISGHTALYWYRQSLGQGLEFLIYFQGNSAPDKSGLPSDRFSAERTGGSVSTLTIQRTQQEDSAVYLCASSFRGGQPPHFGDGTRLSIL.

CDR3 sequence (DNA): TGCAGTGCAACCCGGGACAGGGGGTATAATTCACCCCTCCACTTT. Protein product: CSATRDRGYNSPLHF. The chain has TRBV20-1 and TRBJ1-6, with 11 bases fitting TRBD1. Germline V gene sequence: CDR1 DFQATT, CDR2 SNEGSKA (reference sequence). The CDR3 loop spans 15 amino acids. J gave up 4 bases and V 6 bases, and 5 bases lay outside the gene matches.

The chain links TRBV27 to TRBJ2-2; D may be TRBD1 (6 bases). Trimming removed 6 bases at V and 2 bases at J, with 13 bases between. The CDR3 length is 15 residues. Germline V gives CDR1 MNHEY, CDR2 SMNVEV (reference sequence). CDR3 residues: CASSLGTFNTGELFF. CDR3 nucleotides: TGTGCCAGCAGCCTAGGGACATTTAACACCGGGGAGCTGTTTTTT.

The rearrangement uses TRBV6-2 or TRBV6-3 and TRBJ1-2, with D tentatively TRBD1 (5 bases). This CDR3 is built from 12 residues. V was clipped by 2 bases and J by 6 bases, with 7 bases between them. Looked up from germline, CDR1 is MNHEY and CDR2 is SVGEGT. In nucleotides, the CDR3 is TGTGCCAGCAGTTACACGACAGATGGCTACACCTTC. Its protein is CASSYTTDGYTF.

This clonotype has ten or more counts. The rearrangement uses TRBV6-5 and TRBJ2-7, with 13 bases matching TRBD2. After removal of 5 bases from V and 6 bases from J, the junction contained 7 bases not matched to a gene. CDR1 MNHEY and CDR2 SVGAGI come from the germline V gene. This CDR3 spans 15 amino acids. Here the CDR3 reads CASSPIRTSGSEQYF. The CDR3 DNA follows: TGTGCCAGCAGTCCTATTAGGACTAGCGGGAGCGAGCAGTACTTC.

The chain combines TRBV7-8 with TRBJ1-1; possible D gene TRBD1, 5 bases. Germline CDR1 is SGHVS and CDR2 is FQNEAQ. The CDR3 has 15 amino acids. Deletions cut 5 bases from V and 2 bases from J, with 15 bases between. CDR3 DNA: TGTGCCAGCAGCGAGGTTGGGGGTAATAACACTGAAGCTTTCTTT. It is translated as CASSEVGGNNTEAFF.

The chain employs TRBV4-3 and TRBJ2-7; D remains unclear. The CDR3 runs to 14 residues. CDR1 is LGHNA, CDR2 YSLEER, per germline. Trimming shortened V by 1 base and J by 3 bases, and 10 bases separated the two germline ends. CDR3 residues: CASSQGPGGYEQYF. In DNA, the CDR3 is TGCGCCAGCAGCCAAGGGCCAGGTGGCTACGAGCAGTACTTC.

This clonotype was seen many times. The chain links TRBV6-1 to TRBJ1-5; D is unresolved. The V gene lost 7 bases and the J gene lost 6 bases, with 19 bases spanning the gap. The CDR3 is made up of 15 amino acids. CDR1 is MNHNS, CDR2 SASEGT, per germline. This CDR3 reads CASTGVDGWGQPQHF. CDR3 in DNA: TGTGCCAGCACTGGCGTTGACGGATGGGGTCAGCCCCAGCATTTT.

V is TRBV5-4 and J is TRBJ1-1; TRBD1 might be the D (5 bases). Germline V CDR1 and CDR2: SGHNT, YYREEE (reference sequence). V was shortened by 0 bases and J by 7 bases, with 7 bases between the two germline ends. The CDR3 covers 12 residues. This CDR3 reads CASSLGGYEAFF. The CDR3 nucleotides are TGTGCCAGCAGCTTGGGGGGGTATGAAGCTTTCTTT.

V is TRBV6-1 and J is TRBJ2-3; TRBD2 matches at 13 bases. This CDR3 region has 14 residues. Germline V CDR1 and CDR2: MNHNS, SASEGT. V lost 8 bases to trimming and J lost 4 bases; unmatched junction nucleotides: 3. The CDR3 bases are TGTGCCAGCGGTGGACTAGCGGGAGCAGATACGCAGTATTTT. Translation gives CASGGLAGADTQYF.

This chain links TRBV2 with TRBJ2-7; D gene ambiguous. Per the germline V gene, CDR1 is SNHLY and CDR2 is FYNNEI. The CDR3 contains 14 residues. Deletions cut 1 base from V and 3 bases from J, with 10 bases between. CDR3 coding DNA: TGTGCCAGCAGTGAAGGGCAGGTCAACTACGAGCAGTACTTC. It encodes CASSEGQVNYEQYF.

This sequence joins TRBV15 and TRBJ2-2, with D uncertain. The CDR3 runs to 14 residues. Germline-derived CDR1 and CDR2 are LNHNV and YYDKDF (reference sequence). V gave up 0 bases and J gave up 6 bases, with 8 bases separating them. The CDR3 nucleotides are TGTGCCACCAGCAGAGAATCCGGGCCCGGGGAGCTGTTTTTT. Amino acid sequence: CATSRESGPGELFF.

At least ten counts were recorded for this clonotype. One end of the junction is discordant with germline, which a read error may explain. J is TRBJ2-7 and V is TRBV2; D may correspond to TRBD1 or TRBD2 (5 bases each). The CDR3 length is 12 residues. Germline assignment: CDR1 SNHLY and CDR2 FYNNEI. CDR3 nucleotide sequence: TGTGCCAGCAGTGACTCCGGGGTCGAGGGGAGCTTC. Translated, it gives CASSDSGVEGSF.

This clonotype was observed once. One end of the junction does not line up with germline, which may come from a read error. The chain employs TRBV7-9 and TRBJ2-7; D gene ambiguous. The CDR3 consists of 13 residues. CDR1 is SEHNR and CDR2 is FQNEAQ in the germline V gene (reference sequence). CDR3 bases: TGTGCCAGCATCCCATCGAGCTCCTACGAGCAGTGCTTC. Protein: CASIPSSSYEQCF.

V usage is TRBV10-3 and J usage is TRBJ2-7; 9 positions match TRBD2. The CDR3 sequence is 16 residues long. Germline trimming cut 3 bases from V and 3 bases from J; bases unmatched to any gene: 9. CDR1 ENHRY and CDR2 SYGVKD come from the germline V gene. CDR3 DNA sequence: TGTGCCATCAGTGAAGGGACTAGCAAGGGTTTCTACGAGCAGTACTTC. This codes for CAISEGTSKGFYEQYF.

The CDR3 protein is CASSLALFNNQETQYF. CDR3 DNA: TGTGCCAGCAGCTTAGCGCTCTTTAACAACCAAGAGACCCAGTACTTC. This chain links TRBV7-6 with TRBJ2-5; D gene unclear. The CDR3 covers 16 residues. Looked up from germline, CDR1 is SGHVS and CDR2 is FNYEAQ. Trimming stripped 0 bases from V and 0 bases from J, with 11 bases between.

The rearrangement joins TRBV7-9 to TRBJ2-1; TRBD2 aligns across 8 bases. Germline V CDR1 and CDR2: SEHNR, FQNEAQ (reference sequence). Losses at the gene ends were 5 bases for V and 2 bases for J; bases not matched to a gene: 5. CDR3 size: 15 residues. This CDR3 is CASSHTGGAYNEQFF. CDR3 in DNA: TGTGCCAGCAGCCACACGGGGGGGGCCTACAATGAGCAGTTCTTC. The complete variable domain, with remaining parts taken from reference TRBV7-9 and TRBJ2-1, reads DTGVSQNPRHKITKRGQNVTFRCDPISEHNRLYWYRQTLGQGPEFLTYFQNEAQLEKSRLLSDRFSAERPKGSFSTLEIQRTEQGDSAMYLCASSHTGGAYNEQFFGPGTRLTVL.

This clonotype has at least ten counts. The chain couples TRBV4-1 to TRBJ2-7, with 8 bases aligning to TRBD1. Germline V lookup: CDR1 MGHRA, CDR2 YSYEKL. This CDR3 has 15 amino acids. J was trimmed by 4 bases and V by 6 bases; bases with no gene match: 11. The CDR3 here is CASSTGQGGGYEQYF. The CDR3 nucleotides read TGCGCCAGCAGTACCGGACAGGGTGGTGGGTACGAGCAGTACTTC.

There are many counts of this clonotype. CDR3: CASSFTAYEQYF. As DNA, the CDR3 is TGTGCCAGCAGCTTTACGGCGTACGAGCAGTACTTC. This rearrangement joins TRBV7-2 to TRBJ2-7; no clear D gene. V lost 3 bases and J 4 bases, leaving 7 bases between the germline ends. CDR1 is SGHTA, CDR2 FQGNSA, per germline. The length of the CDR3 is 12 residues.

To note about this clonotype: This may be a read error, as it is one base from a much larger clone. The J gene is TRBJ1-1, the V gene TRBV19, with 9 bases fitting TRBD1. The CDR3 is 19 amino acids. Per the germline V gene, CDR1 is LNHDA and CDR2 is SQIVND (reference sequence). V lost 7 bases to trimming and J lost 7 bases; unmatched junction nucleotides: 25. CDR3 sequence: CASTIGSYVTGGLDGEAFF. CDR3 bases: TGTGCCAGTACGATTGGATCATATGTCACAGGGGGCTTGGACGGTGAAGCTTTCTTT. Using reference TRBV19 and TRBJ1-1 for the parts outside the CDR3, the full variable domain is DGGITQSPKYLFRKEGQNVTLSCEQNLNHDAMYWYRQDPGQGLRLIYYSQIVNDFQKGDIAEGYSVSREKKESFPLTVTSAQKNPTAFYLCASTIGSYVTGGLDGEAFFGQGTRLTVV.